Only a few counts were recorded for the clone carrying this T cell receptor beta chain. This record comes from a study of blood T cells in healthy people across ages. Combining a sample-barcoded 5' primer with a J-beta primer mix, a second PCR ran for 7 to 11 cycles. TCRdb passed the 5' RACE reads through MiXCR, listing each CDR3 protein once. The table shows approximately 730,000 distinct CDR3 sequences, with approximately 53% occurring only once. Sequenced material: blood. The sequence was obtained from an elderly man in good health.

CDR3 sequence reads: CSVLVVGNIQYF. DNA of the CDR3: TGCAGTGTTTTGGTTGTGGGAAACATTCAGTACTTC. This chain links TRBV20-1 with TRBJ2-7; D gene ambiguous. The DNA end is more similar to TRBJ2-4, so the J call may be wrong. Germline V gene sequence: CDR1 DFQATT, CDR2 SNEGSKA (reference sequence). The CDR3 is 12 residues long.